The 31 T cell receptor beta chains given below trace back to one sample, sequenced in a study of identical twins. Each CDR3 protein gets one entry after TCRdb re-called the 5' RACE reads with MiXCR. The data hold over 200,000 distinct CDR3 sequences, with approximately 9% observed a single time. The specimen sequenced was memory (CD45RO+) T cells sorted from blood. Receptors originate from a woman aged 18-30 years in good health.

This chain joins TRBV2 and TRBJ1-6; no definite D call. With 5 bases removed from V and 10 bases from J, the gap between germline ends came to 12 bases. The CDR3 contains 13 residues. Germline V gene sequence: CDR1 SNHLY, CDR2 FYNNEI. The CDR3 spells CASSFLDESPLHF. The CDR3 nucleotides are TGTGCCAGCAGTTTCCTAGACGAGTCACCCCTCCACTTT. The full variable domain, completed using reference TRBV2 and TRBJ1-6, is EPEVTQTPSHQVTQMGQEVILRCVPISNHLYFYWYRQILGQKVEFLVSFYNNEISEKSEIFDDQFSVERPDGSNFTLKIRSTKLEDSAMYFCASSFLDESPLHFGNGTRLTVT.

V gene TRBV20-1 combines with J gene TRBJ1-5; D call uncertain. The CDR3 is made up of 11 amino acids. Trimming stripped 4 bases from V and 6 bases from J, with 7 bases between. Looked up from germline, CDR1 is DFQATT and CDR2 is SNEGSKA (reference sequence). CDR3 sequence (DNA): TGCAGTGCTATGACTCGTCAGCCCCAGCATTTT. Translated, it gives CSAMTRQPQHF.

The J gene is TRBJ2-1, the V gene TRBV20-1; no clear D. This CDR3 is built from 13 residues. V was pared by 5 bases and J by 8 bases, with 16 bases between. Germline lookup yields CDR1 DFQATT and CDR2 SNEGSKA (reference sequence). The CDR3 reads CSAEGLQRHEQFF. The CDR3 DNA is TGCAGTGCTGAAGGTCTTCAGAGGCATGAGCAGTTCTTC.

This clonotype appeared many times. The gene calls are TRBV27 and TRBJ2-7, with TRBD2 matching 8 bases. This CDR3 spans 13 amino acids. V was pared by 8 bases and J by 1 base, with 4 bases of the junction left unmatched. The germline V gene encodes CDR1 MNHEY and CDR2 SMNVEV (reference sequence). CDR3 bases: TGTGCCAGCCGACTAGCGAATTCCTACGAGCAGTACTTC. Protein: CASRLANSYEQYF.

Many counts were recorded for this clonotype. The chain joins TRBV12-3 or TRBV12-4 to TRBJ1-2; no clear D gene. The CDR3 runs to 11 residues. The V and J ends lost 6 bases and 3 bases respectively, with 5 bases between them. CDR3 loop: CASRGYYGYTF. DNA of the CDR3: TGTGCCAGCAGGGGGTACTATGGCTACACCTTC.

This rearrangement joins TRBV7-2 to TRBJ1-1; D uncertain. CDR1 is SGHTA and CDR2 is FQGNSA in the germline V gene. Trimming removed 4 bases at V and 3 bases at J, with 9 bases between. The CDR3 is 13 amino acids. In DNA, the CDR3 is TGTGCCAGCAGCTCTCAGGAGGACACTGAAGCTTTCTTT. Amino acids: CASSSQEDTEAFF.

Many counts were recorded for this clonotype. This chain connects TRBV10-3 to TRBJ2-2, with D maybe TRBD1 (6 bases). With 10 bases removed from V and 14 bases from J, the gap between germline ends came to 20 bases. In germline, CDR1 is ENHRY, CDR2 SYGVKD. The CDR3 has 12 amino acids. The CDR3 DNA is TGTGCCACCCAGGGGATTGGATGGAGTCTGTTTTTT. Protein product: CATQGIGWSLFF.

The sample holds a few counts of this clonotype. The V call is TRBV7-3, the J call TRBJ2-3; 7 nucleotides agree with TRBD2. Trimming at V came to 1 base and at J to 1 base, leaving 2 bases not matched to a gene. Germline V gives CDR1 SGHTA, CDR2 FQGTGA. The CDR3 is 15 amino acids. CDR3 region: CASSLIRGGTDTQYF. For the CDR3, the DNA is TGTGCCAGCAGCTTAATACGGGGGGGCACAGATACGCAGTATTTT.

This clonotype turned up a few times. The chain carries TRBV10-3 and TRBJ2-1; possibly TRBD2 for D (6 bases). The V end lost 6 bases, the J end lost 5 bases, and 14 bases lay between the germline ends. The germline gives CDR1 ENHRY, CDR2 SYGVKD. The CDR3 is 14 residues long. Here the CDR3 DNA reads TGTGCCATCAGGGGGGGAGTAGCGGACAATGAGCAGTTCTTC. Its translation is CAIRGGVADNEQFF.

The table lists this clonotype with a few counts. J is TRBJ2-7 and V is TRBV5-5; D remains ambiguous. V lost 1 base and J lost 3, with 5 bases in between. CDR1 is SGHKS, CDR2 YYEKEE, per germline (reference sequence). The CDR3 spans 12 residues. The CDR3 sequence: CASSLTFYEQYF. DNA of the CDR3: TGTGCCAGCAGCTTGACATTCTACGAGCAGTACTTC.

The chain couples TRBV10-3 to TRBJ2-5; 9 bases are shared with TRBD2. V dropped 0 bases and J dropped 4; count of bases not matched to a gene: 3. The CDR3 length is 15 residues. Germline V lookup: CDR1 ENHRY, CDR2 SYGVKD. The CDR3 spells CAISESIAGVETQYF. DNA of the CDR3: TGTGCCATCAGTGAGTCCATAGCGGGAGTAGAGACCCAGTACTTC.

The sample holds many counts of this clonotype. The CDR3 region has the DNA TGTGCCAGCAGCCTCGGGACAAGCCTCTATGGCTACACCTTC. It encodes CASSLGTSLYGYTF. J is TRBJ1-2 and V is TRBV12-3 or TRBV12-4; D possibly corresponds to TRBD1 (6 bases). The CDR3 runs to 14 residues. V lost 6 bases, J lost 4 bases, and 15 bases lay in between.

The rearrangement links TRBV11-3 to TRBJ1-1; D is ambiguous. Trimming shortened V by 1 base and J by 0 bases, and 12 bases separated the two germline ends. From germline, CDR1 is SGHNT and CDR2 YENEEA. The length of the CDR3 is 16 residues. CDR3 residues: CASSLVRLWVNTEAFF. The CDR3 nucleotides read TGTGCCAGCAGCTTAGTTAGGTTGTGGGTGAACACTGAAGCTTTCTTT.

Only one count was recorded for this clonotype. J is TRBJ2-4 and V is TRBV20-1, with D uncertain. With 3 bases removed from V and 8 bases from J, the gap between germline ends came to 11 bases. Germline V lookup: CDR1 DFQATT, CDR2 SNEGSKA (reference sequence). The CDR3 is 12 amino acids. CDR3 sequence: CSASPGGDIQYF. The CDR3 nucleotides are TGCAGTGCTAGTCCCGGCGGTGACATTCAGTACTTC.

This clonotype was counted between two and nine times. The chain is built from TRBV7-2 and TRBJ2-3; D ambiguous. This CDR3 contains 14 residues. From germline, CDR1 is SGHTA and CDR2 FQGNSA. V dropped 5 bases and J dropped 4 bases, with 13 bases sitting between them. The CDR3 region has the DNA TGTGCCAGCAGCCCGTGGACCCGTTCAGATACGCAGTATTTT. It codes for CASSPWTRSDTQYF. Supplemented by reference TRBV7-2 and TRBJ2-3, the full variable domain reads GAGVSQSPSNKVTEKGKDVELRCDPISGHTALYWYRQSLGQGLEFLIYFQGNSAPDKSGLPSDRFSAERTGGSVSTLTIQRTQQEDSAVYLCASSPWTRSDTQYFGPGTRLTVL.

This clonotype was seen a few times. V is TRBV24-1 and J is TRBJ1-5, with a possible D match to TRBD1 (5 bases). Trimming cost V 4 bases and J 3 bases, with 9 bases left between them. The CDR3 is 14 amino acids. CDR1 and CDR2 (germline): KGHDR, SFDVKD. The CDR3 spells CATSESGYNQPQHF. The CDR3 region has the DNA TGTGCCACCAGTGAGTCAGGGTACAATCAGCCCCAGCATTTT.

This clonotype was detected many times. This rearrangement joins TRBV7-8 to TRBJ2-1, with 12 bases matching TRBD2. Germline-derived CDR1 and CDR2 are SGHVS and FQNEAQ. This CDR3 region has 16 residues. The junction had 2 bases not matched to a gene; V was cut back by 1 base and J by 4 bases. The CDR3 reads CASSLELAGGYNEQFF. In DNA, the CDR3 is TGTGCCAGCAGCTTAGAACTAGCGGGGGGTTACAATGAGCAGTTCTTC.

The table lists this clonotype with a few counts. The chain couples TRBV20-1 to TRBJ2-7, with 11 nucleotides matching TRBD2. V gave up 3 bases and J gave up 4 bases; unmatched junction bases: 8. CDR3 length: 15 residues. Germline CDR1 and CDR2: DFQATT and SNEGSKA (reference sequence). The CDR3 DNA reads TGCAGTGCTAGTTTAATGACTAGCGGGACTTACGAGCAGTACTTC. This sequence encodes CSASLMTSGTYEQYF.

The gene calls are TRBV27 and TRBJ2-5; perhaps D is TRBD1 or TRBD2 (6 bases each). The CDR3 spans 12 residues. V lost 10 bases to trimming and J lost 7 bases, with 16 bases between them. CDR1 is MNHEY, CDR2 SMNVEV, per germline (reference sequence). CDR3 sequence: CATEGGAGTQYF. In DNA, the CDR3 is TGTGCCACTGAGGGGGGCGCGGGGACCCAGTACTTC.

The V gene is TRBV18, the J gene TRBJ1-6; D unclear. This CDR3 has 14 amino acids. V shed 4 bases and J shed 10 bases, with 14 bases lying between them. Germline V gene data show CDR1 as KGHSH and CDR2 as LQKENI. The CDR3 spells CASSHQDRGSPLHF. CDR3 nucleotide sequence: TGTGCCAGCTCACACCAGGATCGCGGCTCACCCCTCCACTTT.

This clonotype was detected a few times. The gene calls are TRBV7-2 and TRBJ1-1; tentatively, D is TRBD1 (5 bases). This CDR3 comprises 13 residues. Deletions cut 8 bases from V and 0 bases from J, with 10 bases between. The germline V gene encodes CDR1 SGHTA and CDR2 FQGNSA. CDR3 bases: TGTGCCAGCGACCGGGGGTTGAACACTGAAGCTTTCTTT. Amino acid sequence: CASDRGLNTEAFF.

This clonotype came up a few times. The chain has TRBV14 and TRBJ2-1, with 7 bases lining up with TRBD1. The CDR3 loop spans 14 amino acids. The germline V gene encodes CDR1 SGHDN and CDR2 FVKESK. Trimming took 3 bases from V and 5 from J; bases not matched to a gene: 4. The CDR3 region has the DNA TGTGCCAGCAGCCAGAGACAGGGTGACAATGAGCAGTTCTTC. This sequence encodes CASSQRQGDNEQFF.

This chain connects TRBV20-1 to TRBJ1-1; D gene unclear. The germline V gene has CDR1 DFQATT and CDR2 SNEGSKA (reference sequence). The CDR3 runs to 14 residues. V shed 2 bases and J shed 2 bases, with 12 bases lying between them. The CDR3 here is CSARLSGPNTEAFF. DNA for the CDR3: TGCAGTGCTAGACTTAGCGGACCAAACACTGAAGCTTTCTTT.

This clonotype was picked up many times. The rearrangement joins TRBV20-1 to TRBJ2-7, with 13 bases identical to TRBD2. This CDR3 has 14 amino acids. V lost 0 bases to trimming and J lost 7 bases; unmatched junction nucleotides: 3. CDR1 DFQATT and CDR2 SNEGSKA come from the germline V gene (reference sequence). This CDR3 reads CSARDPGLAGEQYF. In nucleotides, the CDR3 is TGCAGTGCTAGAGATCCGGGACTAGCGGGGGAGCAGTACTTC.

This clonotype was observed at least ten times. The chain employs TRBV29-1 and TRBJ2-7; D perhaps matches TRBD2 (5 bases). This CDR3 region has 12 residues. Trimming left V 4 bases short and J 2 bases short, with 9 bases between. Germline assignment: CDR1 SQVTM and CDR2 ANQGSEA. The CDR3 reads CSVGYGTYEQYF. DNA for the CDR3: TGCAGCGTTGGGTACGGGACCTACGAGCAGTACTTC.

In this sample, this clonotype turned up many times. The V call is TRBV20-1, the J call TRBJ1-4; possibly TRBD1 for D (6 bases). Trimming took 3 bases from V and 8 from J, leaving 19 bases between them. The germline gives CDR1 DFQATT, CDR2 SNEGSKA (reference sequence). This CDR3 region has 15 residues. The CDR3: CSASPFGKGGEKLFF. The CDR3 DNA sequence: TGCAGTGCTAGCCCCTTCGGAAAAGGGGGAGAAAAACTGTTTTTT.

This clonotype was seen a handful of times. CDR3 sequence: CATSSLTSGSYNEQFF. The CDR3 region has the DNA TGTGCCACCAGCAGTCTAACTAGCGGCTCTTACAATGAGCAGTTCTTC. The rearrangement joins TRBV15 to TRBJ2-1, with 8 bases that match TRBD2. This CDR3 has 16 residues. Germline CDR1 is LNHNV and CDR2 is YYDKDF (reference sequence). Germline trimming cut 3 bases from V and 4 bases from J; bases unmatched to any gene: 8.

V and J are TRBV11-2 and TRBJ2-2, with D possibly called TRBD1 or TRBD2 (6 bases each). The length of the CDR3 is 17 residues. V lost 2 bases and J 5 bases, leaving 18 bases between the germline ends. The germline CDR1 and CDR2 sequences are SGHAT and FQNNGV. CDR3 sequence (DNA): TGTGCCAGCAGCTTACCCACTTGGGGGGCGGCTACCGGGGAGCTGTTTTTT. It codes for CASSLPTWGAATGELFF.

The rearrangement joins TRBV6-2 or TRBV6-3 to TRBJ1-5; perhaps TRBD1 as D (6 bases). Germline assignment: CDR1 MNHEY and CDR2 SVGEGT. Trimming took 6 bases from V and 2 from J, leaving 26 bases between them. The CDR3 sequence is 19 residues long. The CDR3 DNA reads TGTGCCAGCAGGGCAATCGGGCTGGGGGCGCGTTTTGGCAATCAGCCCCAGCATTTT. Its protein is CASRAIGLGARFGNQPQHF.

The chain links TRBV11-1 to TRBJ1-3; D ambiguous. The CDR3 is 14 residues long. V lost 5 bases and J lost 0, with 8 bases in between. Germline assignment: CDR1 SGHAT and CDR2 FQDESV (reference sequence). Written as DNA, the CDR3 is TGTGCCAGCAGCCCGACGTCCTCTGGAAACACCATATATTTT. Encoded protein: CASSPTSSGNTIYF.

The chain couples TRBV6-1 to TRBJ2-1, with TRBD2 as a possible D gene (6 bases). V lost 7 bases and J 7 bases, leaving 20 bases between the germline ends. The CDR3 loop spans 15 amino acids. Per germline, CDR1 MNHNS and CDR2 SASEGT. The CDR3 nucleotides are TGTGCCAGCAAACAGTGGGACTTAGGCGGGAATGAGCAGTTCTTC. Its protein product is CASKQWDLGGNEQFF.